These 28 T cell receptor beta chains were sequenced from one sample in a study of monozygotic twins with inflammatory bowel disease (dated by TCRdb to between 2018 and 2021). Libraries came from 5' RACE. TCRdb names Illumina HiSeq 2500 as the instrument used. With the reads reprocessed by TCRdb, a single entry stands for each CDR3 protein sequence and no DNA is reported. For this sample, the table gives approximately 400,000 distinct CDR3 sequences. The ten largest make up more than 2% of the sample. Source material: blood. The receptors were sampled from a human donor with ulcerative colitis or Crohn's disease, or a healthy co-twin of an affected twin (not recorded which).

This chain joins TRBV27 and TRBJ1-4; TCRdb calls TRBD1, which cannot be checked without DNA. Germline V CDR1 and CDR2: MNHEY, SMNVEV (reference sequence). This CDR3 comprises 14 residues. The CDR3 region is CASSPTGWSEKLFF.

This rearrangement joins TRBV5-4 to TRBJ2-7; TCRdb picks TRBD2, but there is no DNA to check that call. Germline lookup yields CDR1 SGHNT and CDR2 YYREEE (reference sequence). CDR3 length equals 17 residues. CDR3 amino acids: CASSAGTSGISWKVQYF.

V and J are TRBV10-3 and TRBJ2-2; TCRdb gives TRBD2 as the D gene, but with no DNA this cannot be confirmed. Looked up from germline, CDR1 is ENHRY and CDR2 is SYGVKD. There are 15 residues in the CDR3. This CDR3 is CAIQRTSANTGELFF.

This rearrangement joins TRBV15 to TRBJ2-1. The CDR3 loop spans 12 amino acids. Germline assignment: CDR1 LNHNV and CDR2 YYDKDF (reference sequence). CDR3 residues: CATSSISNYQFF.

Here the CDR3 reads CATSEQGWTEAFF. The chain employs TRBV15 and TRBJ1-1; checking the TCRdb D call of TRBD1 is not possible without DNA. Per the germline V gene, CDR1 is LNHNV and CDR2 is YYDKDF (reference sequence). The CDR3 has 13 residues.

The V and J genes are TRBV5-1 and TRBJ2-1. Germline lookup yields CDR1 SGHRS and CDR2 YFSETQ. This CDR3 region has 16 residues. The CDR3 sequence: CASSLPGFTPYNEQFF.

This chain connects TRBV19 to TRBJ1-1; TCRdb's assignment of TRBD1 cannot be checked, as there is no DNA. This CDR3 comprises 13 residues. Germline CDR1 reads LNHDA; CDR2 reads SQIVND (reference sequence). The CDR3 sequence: CASTVRAYTEAFF. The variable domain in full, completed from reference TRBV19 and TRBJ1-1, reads DGGITQSPKYLFRKEGQNVTLSCEQNLNHDAMYWYRQDPGQGLRLIYYSQIVNDFQKGDIAEGYSVSREKKESFPLTVTSAQKNPTAFYLCASTVRAYTEAFFGQGTRLTVV.

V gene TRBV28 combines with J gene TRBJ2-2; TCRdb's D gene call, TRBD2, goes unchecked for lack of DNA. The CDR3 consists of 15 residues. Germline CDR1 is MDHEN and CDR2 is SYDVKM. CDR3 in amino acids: CASRVRLAGAGELFF.

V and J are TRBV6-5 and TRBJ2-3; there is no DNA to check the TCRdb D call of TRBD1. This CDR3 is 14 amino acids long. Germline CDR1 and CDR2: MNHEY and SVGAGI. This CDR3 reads CASSWGGSTDTQYF.

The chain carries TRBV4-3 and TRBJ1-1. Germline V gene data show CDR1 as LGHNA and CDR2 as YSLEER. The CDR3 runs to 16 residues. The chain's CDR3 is CASSQDGVPGDTEAFF.

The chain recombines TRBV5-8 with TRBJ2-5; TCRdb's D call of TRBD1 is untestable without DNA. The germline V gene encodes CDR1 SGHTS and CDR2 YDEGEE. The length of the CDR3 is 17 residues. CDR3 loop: CASSLGDRVDFQETQYF.

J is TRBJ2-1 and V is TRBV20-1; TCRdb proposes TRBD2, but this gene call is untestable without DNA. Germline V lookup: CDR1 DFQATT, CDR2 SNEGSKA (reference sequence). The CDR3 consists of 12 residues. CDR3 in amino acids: CSARRGGYEQFF.

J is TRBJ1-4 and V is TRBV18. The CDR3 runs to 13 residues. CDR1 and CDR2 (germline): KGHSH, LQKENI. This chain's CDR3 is CASSRDFNEKLFF.

This chain's CDR3 is CASSYGSFGGGTNEKLFF. V and J are TRBV6-5 and TRBJ1-4. Germline V gives CDR1 MNHEY, CDR2 SVGAGI. The CDR3 spans 18 residues.

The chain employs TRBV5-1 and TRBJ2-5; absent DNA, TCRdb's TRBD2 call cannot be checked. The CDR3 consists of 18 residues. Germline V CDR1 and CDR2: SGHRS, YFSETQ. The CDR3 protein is CASSWTTGLAGGGETQYF.

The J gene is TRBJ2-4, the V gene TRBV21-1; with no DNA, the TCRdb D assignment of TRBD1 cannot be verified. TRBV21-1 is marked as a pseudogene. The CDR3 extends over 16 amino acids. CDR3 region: CASSRGTLLAKNIQYF.

The CDR3 loop is CASSSQTLGATEAFF. V gene TRBV5-4 combines with J gene TRBJ1-1; TCRdb's D gene call, TRBD1, goes unchecked for lack of DNA. This CDR3 is 15 amino acids long. Looked up from germline, CDR1 is SGHNT and CDR2 is YYREEE (reference sequence).

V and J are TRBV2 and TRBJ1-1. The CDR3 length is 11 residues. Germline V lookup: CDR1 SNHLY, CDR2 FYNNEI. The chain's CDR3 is CASRGKTEAFF.

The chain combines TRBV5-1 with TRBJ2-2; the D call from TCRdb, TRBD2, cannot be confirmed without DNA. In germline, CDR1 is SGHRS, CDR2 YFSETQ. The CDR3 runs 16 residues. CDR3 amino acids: CASSLTGTSGAGELFF.

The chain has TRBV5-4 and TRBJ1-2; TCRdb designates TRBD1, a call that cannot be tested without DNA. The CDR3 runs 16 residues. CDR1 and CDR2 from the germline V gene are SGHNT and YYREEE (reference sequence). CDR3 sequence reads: CASSPGPGQDNYGYTF.

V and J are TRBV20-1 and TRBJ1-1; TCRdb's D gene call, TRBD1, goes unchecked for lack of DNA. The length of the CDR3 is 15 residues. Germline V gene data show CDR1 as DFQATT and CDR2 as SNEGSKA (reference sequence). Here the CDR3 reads CSARDMGPMNTEAFF.

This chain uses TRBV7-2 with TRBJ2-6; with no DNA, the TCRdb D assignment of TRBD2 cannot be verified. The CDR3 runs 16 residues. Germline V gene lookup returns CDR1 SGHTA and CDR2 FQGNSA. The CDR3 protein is CASSHQGGTGANVLTF.

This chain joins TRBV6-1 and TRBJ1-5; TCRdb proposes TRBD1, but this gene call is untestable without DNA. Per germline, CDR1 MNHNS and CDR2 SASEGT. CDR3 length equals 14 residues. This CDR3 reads CASSEKLGVKPQHF.

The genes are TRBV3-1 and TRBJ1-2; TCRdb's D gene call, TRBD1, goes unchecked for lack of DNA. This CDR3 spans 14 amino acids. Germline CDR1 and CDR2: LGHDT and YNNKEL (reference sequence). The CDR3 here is CASSQETGMKGYTF.

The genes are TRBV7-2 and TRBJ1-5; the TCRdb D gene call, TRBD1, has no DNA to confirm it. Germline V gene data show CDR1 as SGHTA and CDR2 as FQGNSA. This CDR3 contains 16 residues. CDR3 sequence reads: CASSLNRGLGNQPQHF.

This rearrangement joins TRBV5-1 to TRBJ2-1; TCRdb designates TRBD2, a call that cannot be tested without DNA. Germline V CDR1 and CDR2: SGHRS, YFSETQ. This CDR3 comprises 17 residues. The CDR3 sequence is CASRISRSGRGYNEQFF.

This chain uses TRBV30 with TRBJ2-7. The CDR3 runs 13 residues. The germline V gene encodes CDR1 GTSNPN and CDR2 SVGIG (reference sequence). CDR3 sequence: CAWRGQGTYEQYF.

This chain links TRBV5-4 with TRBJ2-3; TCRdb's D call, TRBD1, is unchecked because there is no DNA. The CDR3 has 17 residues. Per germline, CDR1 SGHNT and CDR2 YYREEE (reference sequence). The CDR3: CASSPKAGTASTDTQYF.